The 28 T cell receptor beta chains below all came from one sample that was sequenced in a study of T cells in Graves' hyperthyroidism and ophthalmopathy (dated by TCRdb to between 2019 and 2020). To prepare the library, multiplex PCR was applied. Sequenced on an Illumina HiSeq 2000. The TCR beta CDR3 regions were amplified from RNA transcripts. A first-round RT-PCR of the TCR CDR3 used the HTBI primer set with the Qiagen OneStep RT-PCR kit. TCRdb ran its own pipeline on the public reads, namely fastp trimming at Q25 and MiXCR clone calling, and kept in-frame beta chains. Rows are combined by CDR3 protein, so each entry shows the most common genes and DNA. In this sample the table shows around 500,000 distinct CDR3 sequences, 12% to 15% of which occur a single time. About 15% of the sample is taken by the ten largest. The material sequenced was blood. Receptors originate from a woman in her forties with Graves' hyperthyroidism.

This clonotype was picked up many times. The chain joins TRBV5-1 to TRBJ2-7, with a weak D call TRBD1 (5 bases). Per the germline V gene, CDR1 is SGHRS and CDR2 is YFSETQ. V was cut by 2 bases and J by 3 bases, with 12 bases left in between. CDR3 length: 14 residues. CDR3 DNA sequence: TGCGCCAGCAGCTTTGACAGACCAAGCTACGAGCAGTACTTC. Translating gives CASSFDRPSYEQYF. The variable domain in full, with the rest retrieved from reference TRBV5-1 and TRBJ2-7, is KAGVTQTPRYLIKTRGQQVTLSCSPISGHRSVSWYQQTPGQGLQFLFEYFSETQRNKGNFPGRFSGRQFSNSRSEMNVSTLELGDSALYLCASSFDRPSYEQYFGPGTRLTVT.

This rearrangement joins TRBV2 to TRBJ1-4; 9 bases map to TRBD1. V trimming: 5 bases; J trimming: 6 bases; junction bases outside the gene matches: 7. CDR3 length: 15 amino acids. The germline CDR1 and CDR2 sequences are SNHLY and FYNNEI. This CDR3 reads CASSPKTGGYEKLFF. CDR3 DNA: TGTGCCAGCAGTCCGAAGACAGGGGGTTATGAAAAACTGTTTTTT.

In this sample, this clonotype turned up a few times. The V gene is TRBV5-1, the J gene TRBJ2-5, with 11 positions matching TRBD2. V lost 3 bases, J lost 4 bases, and 8 bases stayed unmatched. The CDR3 covers 16 residues. Germline V gene sequence: CDR1 SGHRS, CDR2 YFSETQ. In DNA, the CDR3 is TGCGCCAGCAGCTCGGGACTAGCGGCGCGGAGAGAGACCCAGTACTTC. Encoded protein: CASSSGLAARRETQYF. The full variable domain, completed using reference TRBV5-1 and TRBJ2-5, is KAGVTQTPRYLIKTRGQQVTLSCSPISGHRSVSWYQQTPGQGLQFLFEYFSETQRNKGNFPGRFSGRQFSNSRSEMNVSTLELGDSALYLCASSSGLAARRETQYFGPGTRLLVL.

In its sample, this clonotype was seen many times. The rearrangement links TRBV6-2 or TRBV6-3 to TRBJ2-7, with D perhaps matching TRBD2 (5 bases). Deletions cut 2 bases from V and 0 bases from J, with 11 bases between. CDR3 size: 15 residues. Germline values: CDR1 MNHEY, CDR2 SVGEGT. The chain's CDR3 is CASSYVAMSSYEQYF. The CDR3 nucleotides read TGTGCCAGCAGTTACGTAGCGATGAGCTCCTACGAGCAGTACTTC.

This clonotype has a count of ten or more. The chain is built from TRBV28 and TRBJ1-5; D is undetermined. The germline V gene has CDR1 MDHEN and CDR2 SYDVKM. This CDR3 contains 15 residues. V dropped 7 bases and J dropped 5 bases, with 18 bases sitting between them. The CDR3 nucleotides are TGTGCCAGCAATGGGCTCGATTTGGTGGATCAGCCCCAGCATTTT. This translates into CASNGLDLVDQPQHF.

The rearrangement uses TRBV30 and TRBJ2-5; D is unclear. V lost 1 base and J lost 5, with 8 bases in between. From germline, CDR1 is GTSNPN and CDR2 SVGIG (reference sequence). The CDR3 has 12 amino acids. This CDR3 is CAWSAISETQYF. DNA of the CDR3: TGTGCCTGGAGTGCCATTTCGGAGACCCAGTACTTC.

This clonotype has a count of ten or more. The chain carries TRBV5-8 and TRBJ1-2; no reliable D call. From germline, CDR1 is SGHTS and CDR2 YDEGEE. The CDR3 covers 15 residues. The germline V and J ends were trimmed by 5 bases and 4 bases, with 18 bases remaining between them. CDR3 sequence reads: CASSSTPAHGYGYTF. The CDR3 bases are TGTGCCAGCAGTTCGACACCAGCTCATGGCTATGGCTACACCTTC.

The CDR3 region is CASHGGAGTGELFF. The CDR3 bases are TGTGCCAGCCATGGCGGAGCGGGCACCGGGGAGCTGTTTTTT. This chain joins TRBV12-3 or TRBV12-4 and TRBJ2-2, with D possibly TRBD2 on 6 matching bases. The CDR3 spans 14 residues. Trimming removed 8 bases from V and 4 bases from J, with 14 bases in between.

This clonotype was seen more than once but under ten times. The gene calls are TRBV28 and TRBJ1-2; the match to TRBD1 covers 7 bases. CDR1 is MDHEN and CDR2 is SYDVKM in the germline V gene. The CDR3 runs 16 residues. Trimming cost V 6 bases and J 5 bases; bases outside gene matches: 15. The CDR3 reads CASRWGVFGRGYGYTF. CDR3 nucleotides: TGTGCCAGCAGGTGGGGGGTTTTCGGCAGGGGGTATGGCTACACCTTC.

This clonotype was detected many times. This chain links TRBV5-1 with TRBJ1-1; TRBD1 matches 12 bases. Trimming took 0 bases from V and 3 from J; bases not matched to a gene: 6. This CDR3 contains 17 residues. Germline V gene lookup returns CDR1 SGHRS and CDR2 YFSETQ. The CDR3 region is CASSLEGTGGADTEAFF. DNA for the CDR3: TGCGCCAGCAGCTTGGAAGGGACAGGGGGCGCAGACACTGAAGCTTTCTTT.

V and J are TRBV27 and TRBJ2-3, with D hard to call. Germline CDR1 reads MNHEY; CDR2 reads SMNVEV (reference sequence). This CDR3 contains 14 residues. Trimming took 3 bases from V and 3 from J, leaving 10 bases between them. The CDR3 sequence: CASSLRKATDTQYF. CDR3 nucleotide sequence: TGTGCCAGCAGTTTGCGTAAAGCGACAGATACGCAGTATTTT.

As DNA, the CDR3 is TGCGCCAGCAGTGAACGACAGCTACCCTACGAGCAGTACTTC. It specifies CASSERQLPYEQYF. V and J are TRBV10-2 and TRBJ2-7, with D perhaps TRBD1 (5 bases). The ends were cut back, 3 bases at V and 2 bases at J, with 11 bases in the middle. The CDR3 extends over 14 amino acids. The germline gives CDR1 WSHSY, CDR2 SAAADI.

In its sample, this clonotype was seen many times. The chain is built from TRBV5-1 and TRBJ2-7; D ambiguous. CDR1 is SGHRS, CDR2 YFSETQ, per germline. Between the trimmed V and J ends, which lost 0 bases and 6 bases, there was a span of 16 bases. The CDR3 has 15 residues. CDR3 residues: CASSLGPSTTREQYF. Here the CDR3 DNA reads TGCGCCAGCAGCTTGGGACCGTCCACAACTCGCGAGCAGTACTTC.

J is TRBJ2-3 and V is TRBV20-1, with 9 bases matching TRBD2. CDR3 length: 13 residues. Germline trimming cut 4 bases from V and 6 bases from J; bases unmatched to any gene: 5. Per germline, CDR1 DFQATT and CDR2 SNEGSKA (reference sequence). CDR3 nucleotide sequence: TGCAGTGCTACATTAGCGGGAGCGGATACGCAGTATTTT. Translated: CSATLAGADTQYF.

This clonotype was detected ten times or more. This chain links TRBV6-1 with TRBJ2-1; 13 nucleotides line up with TRBD2. Germline V gene data show CDR1 as MNHNS and CDR2 as SASEGT. This CDR3 contains 15 residues. V lost 5 bases, J lost 9 bases, and 7 bases stayed unmatched. CDR3 residues: CASSPGTSGIGEQFF. The DNA of the CDR3 is TGTGCCAGCAGTCCTGGGACTAGCGGGATCGGTGAGCAGTTCTTC.

This clonotype was recorded a few times. A read error is possible here, since a much larger clone lies one base away. The chain is built from TRBV6-4 and TRBJ2-5, with 10 bases lining up with TRBD2. V lost 6 bases to trimming and J lost 4 bases; unmatched junction nucleotides: 2. This CDR3 is 13 amino acids long. The V gene's germline CDR1 is MRHNA and CDR2 SNTAGT. CDR3 loop: CASSRLAGETQYF. For the CDR3, the DNA is TGTGCCAGCAGCCGACTAGCGGGAGAGACCCAGTACTTC.

The chain combines TRBV20-1 with TRBJ2-7, with TRBD2 matching 8 bases. The CDR3 sequence is 14 residues long. Germline-derived CDR1 and CDR2 are DFQATT and SNEGSKA (reference sequence). J gave up 2 bases and V 5 bases, and 8 bases lay outside the gene matches. This CDR3 reads CSAGKLAGPYEQYF. CDR3 nucleotide sequence: TGCAGTGCTGGAAAGCTAGCGGGCCCCTACGAGCAGTACTTC.

This clonotype was observed at least ten times. The chain has TRBV11-2 and TRBJ1-4; the match to TRBD1 covers 8 bases. With 0 bases clipped from V and 7 bases from J, the junction kept 7 bases outside the gene matches. Germline V gives CDR1 SGHAT, CDR2 FQNNGV. The CDR3 totals 16 residues. The CDR3 region has the DNA TGTGCCAGCAGCTTAGAGGCGGCAGGGGGCCTTGAAAAACTGTTTTTT. Residues: CASSLEAAGGLEKLFF.

This clonotype appeared many times. CDR3 nucleotide sequence: TGTGCCAGCAGCTTAGAGAATCCCGGCCATGAGCAGTTCTTC. This encodes CASSLENPGHEQFF. The chain is built from TRBV11-2 and TRBJ2-1; D gene unclear. CDR3 length: 14 amino acids. Trimming shortened V by 0 bases and J by 8 bases, and 11 bases separated the two germline ends. Germline V gives CDR1 SGHAT, CDR2 FQNNGV.

This clonotype was counted between two and nine times. This chain uses TRBV20-1 with TRBJ2-7; 11 bases line up with TRBD2. This CDR3 contains 15 residues. Trimming cost V 1 base and J 7 bases; bases outside gene matches: 9. Germline loops: CDR1 DFQATT, CDR2 SNEGSKA (reference sequence). In DNA form, the CDR3 reads TGCAGTGCTAGAGTGGGAACTAGCGGGAGTGAGGAGCAGTACTTC. Translating it yields CSARVGTSGSEEQYF.

This clonotype has a count of ten or more. The chain couples TRBV11-3 to TRBJ1-2, with TRBD1 matching 8 bases. Trimming at V came to 5 bases and at J to 7 bases, leaving 6 bases not matched to a gene. CDR3 size: 13 residues. Germline CDR1 reads SGHNT; CDR2 reads YENEEA. The CDR3 loop is CASSAEDRGGYTF. Written as DNA, the CDR3 is TGTGCCAGCAGCGCGGAAGACAGGGGTGGCTACACCTTC.

Many counts were recorded for this clonotype. The chain has TRBV10-2 and TRBJ2-2, with a tentative D call TRBD2 (5 bases). The germline CDR1 and CDR2 sequences are WSHSY and SAAADI. The CDR3 spans 17 residues. Trimming left V 5 bases short and J 0 bases short, with 16 bases between. CDR3 in amino acids: CASSSVAWEPNTGELFF. In DNA, the CDR3 is TGCGCCAGCAGTAGTGTAGCGTGGGAACCGAACACCGGGGAGCTGTTTTTT.

This clonotype was picked up a small number of times. The rearrangement joins TRBV15 to TRBJ2-3; no reliable D call. V was clipped by 7 bases and J by 3 bases, with 11 bases between them. The CDR3 spans 13 residues. Germline V gene data show CDR1 as LNHNV and CDR2 as YYDKDF (reference sequence). CDR3 sequence: CATTRRATDTQYF. CDR3 nucleotides: TGTGCCACCACCAGGAGAGCGACAGATACGCAGTATTTT.

This chain connects TRBV2 to TRBJ1-5; D is perhaps TRBD1 (5 bases). The CDR3 runs 12 residues. Germline CDR1 is SNHLY and CDR2 is FYNNEI. V was clipped by 7 bases and J by 5 bases, with 9 bases between them. The CDR3 sequence is CASTGDDQPQHF. The DNA of the CDR3 is TGTGCCAGCACGGGGGACGATCAGCCCCAGCATTTT. Filled out from reference TRBV2 and TRBJ1-5, the complete variable domain reads EPEVTQTPSHQVTQMGQEVILRCVPISNHLYFYWYRQILGQKVEFLVSFYNNEISEKSEIFDDQFSVERPDGSNFTLKIRSTKLEDSAMYFCASTGDDQPQHFGDGTRLSIL.

The chain links TRBV4-2 to TRBJ2-1, with 13 positions matching TRBD2. Germline values: CDR1 LGHNA, CDR2 YNFKEQ. The CDR3 spans 17 residues. The V segment lost 4 bases and the J segment 8 bases; nucleotides outside the gene matches: 11. The CDR3 DNA sequence: TGTGCCAGCAGCCCCGGGACTAGCGGGGACCTTGGGGATGAGCAGTTCTTC. It codes for CASSPGTSGDLGDEQFF.

This clonotype was seen a handful of times. V is TRBV28 and J is TRBJ1-5; TRBD1 matches 8 bases. This CDR3 is built from 15 residues. Germline CDR1 is MDHEN and CDR2 is SYDVKM. After removal of 6 bases from V and 4 bases from J, the junction contained 8 bases not matched to a gene. CDR3 region: CASRTTGAGNQPQHF. The CDR3 DNA follows: TGTGCCAGCAGGACGACAGGGGCCGGTAATCAGCCCCAGCATTTT.

This clonotype was observed at least ten times. The junction and the germline gene differ at one end; a read error may be behind it. The chain carries TRBV6-1 and TRBJ2-7; unclear D gene. Looked up from germline, CDR1 is MNHNS and CDR2 is SASEGT. This CDR3 region has 13 residues. The CDR3 protein is CTSSEAPAYEQYF. The CDR3 coding sequence is TGTACCAGCAGTGAAGCTCCAGCATACGAGCAGTACTTC.

At least ten counts were recorded for this clonotype. The chain couples TRBV14 to TRBJ2-1; no firm D call. Trimming shortened V by 4 bases and J by 0 bases, and 13 bases separated the two germline ends. Germline V gives CDR1 SGHDN, CDR2 FVKESK. This CDR3 is 16 amino acids long. DNA for the CDR3: TGTGCCAGCAGCCCCGCAGGATTGAGCTCCTACAATGAGCAGTTCTTC. It yields the protein CASSPAGLSSYNEQFF.